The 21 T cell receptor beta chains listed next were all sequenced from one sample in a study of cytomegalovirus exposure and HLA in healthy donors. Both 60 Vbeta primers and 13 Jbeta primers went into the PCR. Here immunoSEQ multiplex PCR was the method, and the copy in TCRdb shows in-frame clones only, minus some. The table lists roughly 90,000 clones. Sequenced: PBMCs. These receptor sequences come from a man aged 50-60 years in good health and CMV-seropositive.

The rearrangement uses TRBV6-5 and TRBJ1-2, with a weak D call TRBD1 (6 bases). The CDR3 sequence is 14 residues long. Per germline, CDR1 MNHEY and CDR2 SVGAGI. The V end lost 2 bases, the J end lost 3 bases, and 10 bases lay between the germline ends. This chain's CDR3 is CASSYRQAYYGYTF. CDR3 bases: TGTGCCAGCAGTTACCGACAGGCGTACTATGGCTACACCTTC.

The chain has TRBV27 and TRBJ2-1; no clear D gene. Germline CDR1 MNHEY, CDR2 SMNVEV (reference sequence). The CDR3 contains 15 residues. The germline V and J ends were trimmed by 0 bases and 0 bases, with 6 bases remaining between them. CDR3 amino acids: CASSLSASSYNEQFF. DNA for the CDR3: TGTGCCAGCAGTTTATCGGCTAGCTCCTACAATGAGCAGTTCTTC.

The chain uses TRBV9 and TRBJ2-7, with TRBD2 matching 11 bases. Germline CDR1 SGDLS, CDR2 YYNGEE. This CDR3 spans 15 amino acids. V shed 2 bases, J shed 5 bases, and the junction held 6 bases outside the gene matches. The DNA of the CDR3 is TGTGCCAGCAGCGTTAGCGGGAGGGCCGCTGACGAGCAGTACTTC. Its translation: CASSVSGRAADEQYF.

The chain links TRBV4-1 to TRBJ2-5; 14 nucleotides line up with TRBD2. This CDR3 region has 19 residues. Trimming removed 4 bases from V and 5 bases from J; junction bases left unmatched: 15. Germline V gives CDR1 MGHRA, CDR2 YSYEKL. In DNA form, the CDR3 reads TGCGCCAGCAGCCGAATTACGGGGGGACTAGCGGGAGAACGGGAGACCCAGTACTTC. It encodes CASSRITGGLAGERETQYF.

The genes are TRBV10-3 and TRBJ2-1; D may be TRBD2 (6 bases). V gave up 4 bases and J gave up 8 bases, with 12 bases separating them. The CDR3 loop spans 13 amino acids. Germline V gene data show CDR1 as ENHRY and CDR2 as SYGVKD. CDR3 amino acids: CAISGLALDEQFF. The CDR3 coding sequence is TGTGCCATCAGTGGCCTAGCGTTGGATGAGCAGTTCTTC.

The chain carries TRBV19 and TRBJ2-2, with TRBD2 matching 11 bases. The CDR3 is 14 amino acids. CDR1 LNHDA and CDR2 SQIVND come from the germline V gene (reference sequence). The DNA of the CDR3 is TGTGGGGCCGGGACTAGCGGTAACACCGGGGAGCTGTTTTTT. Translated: CGAGTSGNTGELFF.

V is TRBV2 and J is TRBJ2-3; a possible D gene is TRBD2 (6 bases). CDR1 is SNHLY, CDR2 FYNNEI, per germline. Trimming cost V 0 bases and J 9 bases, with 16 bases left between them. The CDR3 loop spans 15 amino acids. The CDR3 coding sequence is TGTGCCAGCAGTGAAGCGCCAACTCCGGGACTCACGCAGTATTTT. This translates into CASSEAPTPGLTQYF.

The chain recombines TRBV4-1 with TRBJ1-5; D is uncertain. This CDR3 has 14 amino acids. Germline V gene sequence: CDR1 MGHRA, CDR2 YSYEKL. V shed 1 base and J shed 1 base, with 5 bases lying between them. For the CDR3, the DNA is TGCGCCAGCAGCCAAGCCCTGAGCAATCAGCCCCAGCATTTT. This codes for CASSQALSNQPQHF.

The CDR3 DNA reads as TGTGCCAGCAGCCACTACGGACAGGGAGGCGATCAGCCCCAGCATTTT. Protein product: CASSHYGQGGDQPQHF. The chain joins TRBV4-2 to TRBJ1-5; the match to TRBD1 covers 8 bases. V lost 3 bases to trimming and J lost 5 bases; unmatched junction nucleotides: 9. There are 16 residues in the CDR3. Germline V gives CDR1 LGHNA, CDR2 YNFKEQ.

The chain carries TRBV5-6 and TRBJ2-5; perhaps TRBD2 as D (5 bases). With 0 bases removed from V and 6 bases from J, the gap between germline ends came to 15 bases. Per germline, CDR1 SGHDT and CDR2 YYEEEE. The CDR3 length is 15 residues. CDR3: CASSLGALAMKTQYF. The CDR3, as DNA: TGTGCCAGCAGCTTGGGGGCCCTAGCAATGAAGACCCAGTACTTC.

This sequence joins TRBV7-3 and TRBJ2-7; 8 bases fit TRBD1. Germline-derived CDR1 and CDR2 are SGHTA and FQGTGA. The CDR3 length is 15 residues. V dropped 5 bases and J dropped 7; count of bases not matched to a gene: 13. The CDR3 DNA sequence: TGTGCCAGCAGCCTAAGGGCCACAGGGGGTAGTGAGCAGTACTTC. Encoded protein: CASSLRATGGSEQYF. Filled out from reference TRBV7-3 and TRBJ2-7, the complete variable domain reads GAGVSQTPSNKVTEKGKYVELRCDPISGHTALYWYRQSLGQGPEFLIYFQGTGAADDSGLPNDRFFAVRPEGSVSTLKIQRTERGDSAVYLCASSLRATGGSEQYFGPGTRLTVT.

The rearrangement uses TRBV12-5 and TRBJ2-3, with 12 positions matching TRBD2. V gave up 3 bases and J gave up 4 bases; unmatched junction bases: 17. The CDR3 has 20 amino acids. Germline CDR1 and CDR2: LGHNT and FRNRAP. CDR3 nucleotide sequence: TGTGCTAGTGGTTTTTTTCGGATTCCACTAGCGGGAGGTTTGGCAGATACGCAGTATTTT. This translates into CASGFFRIPLAGGLADTQYF.

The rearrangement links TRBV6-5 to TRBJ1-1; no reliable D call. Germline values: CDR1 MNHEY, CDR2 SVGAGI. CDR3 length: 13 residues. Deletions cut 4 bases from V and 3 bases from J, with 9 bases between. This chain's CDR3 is CASSLDRYTEAFF. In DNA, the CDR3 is TGTGCCAGCAGTTTAGATCGGTACACTGAAGCTTTCTTT.

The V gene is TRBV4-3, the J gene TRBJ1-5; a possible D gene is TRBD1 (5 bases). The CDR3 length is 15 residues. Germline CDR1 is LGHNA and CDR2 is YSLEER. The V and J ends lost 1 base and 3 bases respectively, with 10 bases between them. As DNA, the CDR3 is TGCGCCAGCAGCCAAGTTATGGGGCACAATCAGCCCCAGCATTTT. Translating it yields CASSQVMGHNQPQHF.

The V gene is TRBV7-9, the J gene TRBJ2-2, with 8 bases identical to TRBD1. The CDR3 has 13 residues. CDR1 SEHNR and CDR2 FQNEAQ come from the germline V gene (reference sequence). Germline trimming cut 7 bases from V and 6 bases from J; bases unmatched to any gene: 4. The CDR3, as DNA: TGTGCCAGCATCACAGGGGGTTCCGGGGAGCTGTTTTTT. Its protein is CASITGGSGELFF. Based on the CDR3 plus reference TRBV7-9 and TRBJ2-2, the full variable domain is DTGVSQNPRHKITKRGQNVTFRCDPISEHNRLYWYRQTLGQGPEFLTYFQNEAQLEKSRLLSDRFSAERPKGSFSTLEIQRTEQGDSAMYLCASITGGSGELFFGEGSRLTVL.

The CDR3 loop reads CAWSWTSVNEQFF. CDR3 in DNA: TGTGCCTGGAGTTGGACTAGCGTAAATGAGCAGTTCTTC. The chain is built from TRBV30 and TRBJ2-1, with 9 positions matching TRBD2. Germline values: CDR1 GTSNPN, CDR2 SVGIG (reference sequence). CDR3 length: 13 residues. V was clipped by 2 bases and J by 7 bases; unmatched bases: 3.

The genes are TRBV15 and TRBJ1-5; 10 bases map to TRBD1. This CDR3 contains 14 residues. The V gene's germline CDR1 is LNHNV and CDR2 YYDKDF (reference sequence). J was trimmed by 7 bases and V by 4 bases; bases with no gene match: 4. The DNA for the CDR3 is TGTGCCACCAGCATGGGACAGGGGAGGCAGCCCCAGCATTTT. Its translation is CATSMGQGRQPQHF. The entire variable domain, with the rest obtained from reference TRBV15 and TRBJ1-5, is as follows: DAMVIQNPRYQVTQFGKPVTLSCSQTLNHNVMYWYQQKSSQAPKLLFHYYDKDFNNEADTPDNFQSRRPNTSFCFLDIRSPGLGDTAMYLCATSMGQGRQPQHFGDGTRLSIL.

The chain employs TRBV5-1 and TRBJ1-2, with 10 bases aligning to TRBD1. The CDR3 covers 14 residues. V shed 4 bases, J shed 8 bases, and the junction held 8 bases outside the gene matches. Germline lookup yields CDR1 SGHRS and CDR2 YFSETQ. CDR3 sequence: CASSRGGTGVGYTF. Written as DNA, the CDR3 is TGCGCCAGCAGCCGGGGTGGGACAGGGGTCGGCTACACCTTC. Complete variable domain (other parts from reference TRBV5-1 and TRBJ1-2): KAGVTQTPRYLIKTRGQQVTLSCSPISGHRSVSWYQQTPGQGLQFLFEYFSETQRNKGNFPGRFSGRQFSNSRSEMNVSTLELGDSALYLCASSRGGTGVGYTFGSGTRLTVV.

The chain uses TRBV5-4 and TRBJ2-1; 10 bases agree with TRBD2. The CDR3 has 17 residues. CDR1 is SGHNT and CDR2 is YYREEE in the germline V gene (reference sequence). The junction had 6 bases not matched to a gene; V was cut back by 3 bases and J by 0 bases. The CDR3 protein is CASSWGLASHSYNEQFF. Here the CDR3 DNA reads TGTGCCAGCAGCTGGGGACTAGCGTCCCACTCCTACAATGAGCAGTTCTTC.

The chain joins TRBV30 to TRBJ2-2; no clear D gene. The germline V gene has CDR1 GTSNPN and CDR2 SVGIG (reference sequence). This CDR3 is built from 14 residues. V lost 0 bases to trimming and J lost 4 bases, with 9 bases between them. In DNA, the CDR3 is TGTGCCTGGAGTGTATCTAAAGCCACCGGGGAGCTGTTTTTT. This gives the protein CAWSVSKATGELFF.

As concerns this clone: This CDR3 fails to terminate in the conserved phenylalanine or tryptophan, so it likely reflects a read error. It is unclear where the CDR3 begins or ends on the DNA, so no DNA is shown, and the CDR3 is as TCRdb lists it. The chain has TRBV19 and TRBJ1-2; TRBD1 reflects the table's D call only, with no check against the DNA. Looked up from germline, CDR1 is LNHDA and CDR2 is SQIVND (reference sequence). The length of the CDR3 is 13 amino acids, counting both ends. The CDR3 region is CASRPGTGFHNTL.